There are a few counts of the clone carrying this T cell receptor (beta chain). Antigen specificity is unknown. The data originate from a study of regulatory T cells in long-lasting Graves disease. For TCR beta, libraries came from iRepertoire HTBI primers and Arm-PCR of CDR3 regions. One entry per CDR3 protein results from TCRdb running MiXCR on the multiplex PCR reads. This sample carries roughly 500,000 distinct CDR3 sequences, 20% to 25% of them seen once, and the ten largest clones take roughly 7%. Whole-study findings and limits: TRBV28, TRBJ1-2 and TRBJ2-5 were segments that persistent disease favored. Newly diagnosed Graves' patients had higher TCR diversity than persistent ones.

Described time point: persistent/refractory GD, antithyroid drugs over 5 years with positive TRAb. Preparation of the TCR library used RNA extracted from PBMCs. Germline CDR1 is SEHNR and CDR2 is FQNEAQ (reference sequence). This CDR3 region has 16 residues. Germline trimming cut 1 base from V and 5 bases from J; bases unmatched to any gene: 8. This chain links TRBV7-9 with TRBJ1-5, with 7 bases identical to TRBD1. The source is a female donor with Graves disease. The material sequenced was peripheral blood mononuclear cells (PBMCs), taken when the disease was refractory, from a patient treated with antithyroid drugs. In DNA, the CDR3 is TGTGCCAGCAGCTTAGGCACAGGGGAGGGAGATCAGCCCCAGCATTTT. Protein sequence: CASSLGTGEGDQPQHF. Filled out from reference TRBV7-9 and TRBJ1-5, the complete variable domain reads DTGVSQNPRHKITKRGQNVTFRCDPISEHNRLYWYRQTLGQGPEFLTYFQNEAQLEKSRLLSDRFSAERPKGSFSTLEIQRTEQGDSAMYLCASSLGTGEGDQPQHFGDGTRLSIL.